The subject of this entry is one TCR beta chain. Antigen specificity is unknown. This CDR3 is also generated by other DNA sequences in the sample. The record originates from a study of shared clonotypes between healthy human individuals. Generated by immunoSEQ multiplex PCR, the TCRdb table keeps only in-frame clones and is missing some. Found here are millions of clones, about 92% of them singletons; the top ten hold 1.5% to 2%. As defined, naive CD8 cells were CD45RO-negative and positively selected for CCR7, with terminally differentiated effector memory CD45RA+ cells excluded. The V end lost 3 bases, the J end lost 4 bases, and 9 bases lay between the germline ends. The CDR3 consists of 13 residues. Germline V lookup: CDR1 LNHNV, CDR2 YYDKDF (reference sequence). General observations from the study: Blood was the sole source, and tissue repertoires probably differ. Of the naive CD4 clonotypes, around 4.7% were shared across several donors.

The chain carries TRBV15 and TRBJ1-2, with TRBD1 as a possible D gene (5 bases). The sample taken for sequencing was naive CD8+ T cells from PBMCs. The source of this sequence is a man aged 18 to 29 in good health. Some clones in this sample may be carry-over from other donors' samples. CDR3: CATSRGTGYGYTF. CDR3 nucleotides: TGTGCCACCAGCAGGGGGACGGGCTATGGCTACACCTTC.